This TCR beta chain was captured in a study of blood T cell repertoires in COVID-19. Study-wide background: The United States, Italy and Spain provided the acute and convalescent COVID-19 samples.

The CDR3 sequence is 16 residues long. The germline V gene has CDR1 KGHDR and CDR2 SFDVKD. The V gene lost 5 bases and the J gene lost 6 bases, with 20 bases spanning the gap. Original methodology: The assay estimated nucleated cells by amplifying reference gene primers. Libraries were prepared by immunoSEQ multiplex PCR; TCRdb keeps only in-frame clonotypes and omits some of them. The V and J calls and clone size are taken from that table; D and trimming were inferred from the DNA. The profile covers 150,000 to 190,000 clones, with more than 75% appearing a single time and under 8.5% taken by the ten largest. Seattle enrolled patients during active infection and tracked them longitudinally.

This chain uses TRBV24-1 with TRBJ2-3, with D unclear. Specimen: peripheral blood. The TCR was taken from a woman aged 60-75 years with COVID-19, enrolled during active disease. The CDR3 DNA reads as TGTGCCACCAGTGCCTTCGACTCGTCCTTTAGTGATACGCAGTATTTT. It codes for CATSAFDSSFSDTQYF.